Below, 28 T cell receptor beta chains from the same sample are listed, as sequenced in a study of technical replicates of blood from a handful of donors. Generated by immunoSEQ multiplex PCR, the TCRdb table keeps only in-frame clones and is missing some. The sample holds more than 15,000 clones, around nine tenths seen once. The source material was PBMCs. The receptors were sampled from a human donor in good health.

The chain links TRBV2 to TRBJ2-7; 9 positions agree with TRBD1. CDR1 and CDR2 from the germline V gene are SNHLY and FYNNEI. J lost 5 bases, V lost 7 bases, and 12 bases had no gene match. The CDR3 sequence is 15 residues long. Here the CDR3 reads CASTLTRDRAHEQYF. The CDR3 DNA follows: TGTGCCAGCACCCTCACCCGGGACAGGGCCCACGAGCAGTACTTC.

The CDR3 region is CASSPQGGITEAFF. In DNA, the CDR3 is TGTGCCAGCAGTCCCCAGGGAGGGATCACTGAAGCTTTCTTT. The chain joins TRBV27 to TRBJ1-1, with D tentatively TRBD1 (5 bases). The length of the CDR3 is 14 residues. Germline assignment: CDR1 MNHEY and CDR2 SMNVEV (reference sequence). Trimming took 5 bases from V and 4 from J, leaving 14 bases between them.

This chain connects TRBV10-3 to TRBJ2-5; 8 bases line up with TRBD2. The germline V gene has CDR1 ENHRY and CDR2 SYGVKD. The V and J ends lost 4 bases and 3 bases, in that order; junction bases with no gene match: 10. The CDR3 loop spans 16 amino acids. The CDR3 DNA follows: TGTGCCATCAGTGGTGGATCTAGCGGGTTGGAAGAGACCCAGTACTTC. It codes for CAISGGSSGLEETQYF.

The CDR3 loop reads CASKGANTGELFF. The DNA of the CDR3 is TGTGCCAGCAAAGGAGCGAACACCGGGGAGCTGTTTTTT. The gene calls are TRBV6-1 and TRBJ2-2, with D uncertain. This CDR3 is built from 13 residues. V dropped 7 bases and J dropped 0 bases, with 6 bases sitting between them. Germline CDR1 is MNHNS and CDR2 is SASEGT.

This clone was counted a few times. V and J are TRBV15 and TRBJ2-5; 14 bases align to TRBD2. This CDR3 has 16 amino acids. Unmatched junction bases numbered 6, after V lost 2 bases and J lost 7 bases. CDR1 is LNHNV, CDR2 YYDKDF, per germline (reference sequence). As DNA, the CDR3 is TGTGCCACCAGCAGAACCGGGACTAGCGGGAGCGCGACCCAGTACTTC. Translation gives CATSRTGTSGSATQYF.

The CDR3 sequence: CASSFGLAGSTDTQYF. CDR3 sequence (DNA): TGTGCCAGCAGCTTCGGACTAGCGGGAAGCACAGATACGCAGTATTTT. The chain recombines TRBV11-3 with TRBJ2-3, with 12 positions matching TRBD2. V lost 3 bases and J lost 0; bases outside the gene matches: 1. This CDR3 region has 16 residues. The germline V gene encodes CDR1 SGHNT and CDR2 YENEEA.

The V gene is TRBV5-1, the J gene TRBJ2-5, with 7 positions matching TRBD2. CDR3 length: 15 residues. Germline trimming cut 0 bases from V and 5 bases from J; bases unmatched to any gene: 7. CDR1 and CDR2 from the germline V gene are SGHRS and YFSETQ. CDR3 DNA: TGCGCCAGCAGCTTGGCGCCGGGAGGAGGGGAGACCCAGTACTTC. Protein sequence: CASSLAPGGGETQYF.

V gene TRBV19 combines with J gene TRBJ2-7; TRBD2 agrees at 9 bases. Germline-derived CDR1 and CDR2 are LNHDA and SQIVND (reference sequence). The CDR3 is 16 residues long. J gave up 3 bases and V 1 base, and 7 bases lay outside the gene matches. CDR3 bases: TGTGCCAGTAGTATAGGCGTAGCGGGAGAAGTCTACGAGCAGTACTTC. Protein product: CASSIGVAGEVYEQYF.

V is TRBV28 and J is TRBJ2-3; TRBD2 aligns across 8 bases. The V gene's germline CDR1 is MDHEN and CDR2 SYDVKM. Trimming removed 5 bases from V and 5 bases from J; junction bases left unmatched: 12. The CDR3 has 16 residues. CDR3 DNA: TGTGCCAGCAGTAGTGGATCAGCGGGAGCCGGAGATACGCAGTATTTT. As protein: CASSSGSAGAGDTQYF.

This chain links TRBV5-1 with TRBJ2-7; a weak D match, TRBD2 (5 bases). The CDR3 loop spans 13 amino acids. CDR1 is SGHRS, CDR2 YFSETQ, per germline. V was cut by 0 bases and J by 9 bases, with 13 bases left in between. CDR3 in amino acids: CASSLGPRDRQYF. The DNA for the CDR3 is TGCGCCAGCAGCTTGGGACCGAGGGATCGGCAGTACTTC. Full variable domain (rest looked up from reference TRBV5-1 and TRBJ2-7): KAGVTQTPRYLIKTRGQQVTLSCSPISGHRSVSWYQQTPGQGLQFLFEYFSETQRNKGNFPGRFSGRQFSNSRSEMNVSTLELGDSALYLCASSLGPRDRQYFGPGTRLTVT.

The chain joins TRBV5-6 to TRBJ2-5; D unclear. There are 15 residues in the CDR3. Between the trimmed V and J ends, which lost 2 bases and 5 bases, there was a span of 16 bases. Germline V CDR1 and CDR2: SGHDT, YYEEEE. The CDR3 is CASSFNRQRSETQYF. CDR3 sequence (DNA): TGTGCCAGCAGCTTCAACCGCCAACGGTCGGAGACCCAGTACTTC. The variable domain in full, completed from reference TRBV5-6 and TRBJ2-5, reads DAGVTQSPTHLIKTRGQQVTLRCSPKSGHDTVSWYQQALGQGPQFIFQYYEEEERQRGNFPDRFSGHQFPNYSSELNVNALLLGDSALYLCASSFNRQRSETQYFGPGTRLLVL.

V is TRBV5-1 and J is TRBJ2-3, with TRBD2 matching 9 bases. The CDR3 runs 17 residues. V was pared by 5 bases and J by 0 bases, with 10 bases of the junction left unmatched. Germline assignment: CDR1 SGHRS and CDR2 YFSETQ. CDR3 coding DNA: TGCGCCAGCAGTTTAAAGACGCTAGCGGGGAGCACAGATACGCAGTATTTT. It yields the protein CASSLKTLAGSTDTQYF.

The chain has TRBV7-9 and TRBJ2-7; 8 bases align to TRBD2. Germline loops: CDR1 SEHNR, CDR2 FQNEAQ (reference sequence). CDR3 size: 16 residues. V dropped 4 bases and J dropped 3; count of bases not matched to a gene: 11. This chain's CDR3 is CASSSGGSGTFYEQYF. The CDR3 bases are TGTGCCAGCAGCTCCGGGGGTAGCGGGACATTCTACGAGCAGTACTTC.

Only one count was recorded for this clone. The gene calls are TRBV5-6 and TRBJ1-2, with D possibly matching TRBD1 (5 bases). This CDR3 spans 16 amino acids. Trimming pared 2 bases from V and 1 base from J, leaving 15 bases between. CDR1 SGHDT and CDR2 YYEEEE come from the germline V gene. This CDR3 is CASSFFDRKDNYGYTF. In DNA, the CDR3 is TGTGCCAGCAGCTTTTTTGACAGAAAAGATAACTATGGCTACACCTTC.

The gene calls are TRBV5-1 and TRBJ2-5; 10 nucleotides align to TRBD2. V was clipped by 4 bases and J by 2 bases; unmatched bases: 5. Germline CDR1 and CDR2: SGHRS and YFSETQ. This CDR3 region has 15 residues. DNA for the CDR3: TGCGCCAGCAGCATTAGCGGGAGGATACAAGAGACCCAGTACTTC. As protein: CASSISGRIQETQYF.

The rearrangement joins TRBV7-9 to TRBJ2-2; D call uncertain. The V end was cut by 0 bases, the J end by 4 bases, with 3 bases between. The V gene's germline CDR1 is SEHNR and CDR2 FQNEAQ (reference sequence). This CDR3 has 13 amino acids. The CDR3 sequence: CASSLALTGELFF. The CDR3 coding sequence is TGTGCCAGCAGCTTAGCCCTCACCGGGGAGCTGTTTTTT.

The chain has TRBV15 and TRBJ2-7; TRBD2 agrees at 8 bases. The germline V gene encodes CDR1 LNHNV and CDR2 YYDKDF (reference sequence). Germline trimming cut 0 bases from V and 6 bases from J; bases unmatched to any gene: 7. The CDR3 extends over 15 amino acids. Here the CDR3 reads CATSRETYGRGEQYF. In DNA, the CDR3 is TGTGCCACCAGCAGAGAGACCTACGGGAGGGGCGAGCAGTACTTC.

The J gene is TRBJ1-5, the V gene TRBV6-1; D possibly corresponds to TRBD1 (6 bases). The V end was cut by 7 bases, the J end by 4 bases, with 11 bases between. This CDR3 is built from 13 residues. CDR1 and CDR2 (germline): MNHNS, SASEGT. DNA of the CDR3: TGTGCCAGCAACAGGGTCTGGAATCAGCCCCAGCATTTT. Amino acids: CASNRVWNQPQHF.

The chain links TRBV27 to TRBJ1-5; D may be TRBD1 (6 bases). CDR3 length equals 15 residues. The germline V and J ends were trimmed by 4 bases and 4 bases, with 14 bases remaining between them. Germline CDR1 reads MNHEY; CDR2 reads SMNVEV (reference sequence). The CDR3 loop is CASSSQQGSNQPQHF. The CDR3 region has the DNA TGTGCCAGCAGTTCTCAACAGGGTAGTAATCAGCCCCAGCATTTT.

The chain links TRBV5-4 to TRBJ2-1; the D is unclear. Germline loops: CDR1 SGHNT, CDR2 YYREEE (reference sequence). V was trimmed by 1 base and J by 7 bases, leaving 6 bases between them. This CDR3 has 12 residues. The CDR3 here is CASSLTRNEQFF. CDR3 sequence (DNA): TGTGCCAGCAGCTTGACTCGGAATGAGCAGTTCTTC. Supplemented by reference TRBV5-4 and TRBJ2-1, the full variable domain reads ETGVTQSPTHLIKTRGQQVTLRCSSQSGHNTVSWYQQALGQGPQFIFQYYREEENGRGNFPPRFSGLQFPNYSSELNVNALELDDSALYLCASSLTRNEQFFGPGTRLTVL.

The chain carries TRBV7-9 and TRBJ1-5, with D hard to call. This CDR3 has 12 amino acids. Germline CDR1 SEHNR, CDR2 FQNEAQ (reference sequence). V was pared by 2 bases and J by 4 bases, with 3 bases between. The CDR3 protein is CASSLQNQPQHF. The DNA of the CDR3 is TGTGCCAGCAGCTTACAGAATCAGCCCCAGCATTTT. The whole variable domain, remainder taken from reference TRBV7-9 and TRBJ1-5, is DTGVSQNPRHKITKRGQNVTFRCDPISEHNRLYWYRQTLGQGPEFLTYFQNEAQLEKSRLLSDRFSAERPKGSFSTLEIQRTEQGDSAMYLCASSLQNQPQHFGDGTRLSIL.

The V gene is TRBV19, the J gene TRBJ2-3; D is undetermined. The germline CDR1 and CDR2 sequences are LNHDA and SQIVND (reference sequence). V lost 5 bases and J 5 bases, leaving 17 bases between the germline ends. There are 15 residues in the CDR3. The DNA of the CDR3 is TGTGCCAGTAGTCAAACCCCCGCACCCAGAGATACGCAGTATTTT. It translates to CASSQTPAPRDTQYF.

The chain recombines TRBV7-2 with TRBJ1-2; tentative D call: TRBD1 (5 bases). This CDR3 contains 16 residues. V lost 2 bases and J lost 4, with 17 bases in between. Germline-derived CDR1 and CDR2 are SGHTA and FQGNSA. The CDR3, as DNA: TGTGCCAGCAGCTTAAACAGTTTAGCAGGGTTCTATGGCTACACCTTC. Protein: CASSLNSLAGFYGYTF.

J is TRBJ2-3 and V is TRBV28; possibly TRBD1 for D (6 bases). The CDR3 extends over 16 amino acids. With 8 bases removed from V and 2 bases from J, the gap between germline ends came to 20 bases. CDR1 MDHEN and CDR2 SYDVKM come from the germline V gene. CDR3 residues: CASGFFQGSLTDTQYF. The CDR3 nucleotides read TGTGCCAGCGGATTTTTTCAGGGGAGTCTCACAGATACGCAGTATTTT.

This rearrangement joins TRBV5-5 to TRBJ2-2; 7 positions agree with TRBD2. V gave up 2 bases and J gave up 3 bases; unmatched junction bases: 10. The CDR3 consists of 17 residues. Germline V gene data show CDR1 as SGHKS and CDR2 as YYEKEE (reference sequence). The CDR3 DNA reads as TGTGCCAGCAGCTTTCAAGCGGGAAAGTACGACACCGGGGAGCTGTTTTTT. This gives the protein CASSFQAGKYDTGELFF.

The chain recombines TRBV7-6 with TRBJ2-2, with TRBD2 matching 13 bases. Germline V gene data show CDR1 as SGHVS and CDR2 as FNYEAQ. The ends lost 5 bases at V and 7 bases at J; junction bases unmatched: 10. This CDR3 region has 17 residues. CDR3 in DNA: TGTGCCAGCAGCCCAGCGGGACTAGCGGGACAGGGCGGGGAGCTGTTTTTT. It codes for CASSPAGLAGQGGELFF. The variable domain in full, completed from reference TRBV7-6 and TRBJ2-2, reads GAGVSQSPRYKVTKRGQDVALRCDPISGHVSLYWYRQALGQGPEFLTYFNYEAQQDKSGLPNDRFSAERPEGSISTLTIQRTEQRDSAMYRCASSPAGLAGQGGELFFGEGSRLTVL.

A single count supports this clone. This chain joins TRBV7-9 and TRBJ2-7, with 8 nucleotides matching TRBD2. J was trimmed by 5 bases and V by 3 bases; bases with no gene match: 15. Germline V gene lookup returns CDR1 SEHNR and CDR2 FQNEAQ (reference sequence). This CDR3 has 17 residues. The CDR3 reads CASSLWRGLAGGHEQYF. In nucleotides, the CDR3 is TGTGCCAGCAGCTTGTGGCGGGGGCTAGCGGGCGGCCACGAGCAGTACTTC.

The CDR3 sequence is CASGASGRVGTGELFF. The CDR3 region has the DNA TGTGCCAGCGGAGCTAGCGGGAGAGTCGGCACCGGGGAGCTGTTTTTT. The chain carries TRBV2 and TRBJ2-2; 10 bases agree with TRBD2. Germline V gene lookup returns CDR1 SNHLY and CDR2 FYNNEI. The CDR3 extends over 16 amino acids. The J segment lost 4 bases and the V segment lost 8 bases, leaving 10 bases of the junction unmatched.